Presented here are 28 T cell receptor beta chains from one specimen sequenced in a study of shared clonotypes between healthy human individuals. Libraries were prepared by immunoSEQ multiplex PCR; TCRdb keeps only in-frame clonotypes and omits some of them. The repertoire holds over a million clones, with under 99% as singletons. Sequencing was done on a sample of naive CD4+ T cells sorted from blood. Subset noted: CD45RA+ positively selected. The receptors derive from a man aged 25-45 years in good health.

The DNA of the CDR3 is TGTGCCAGCAGCTTAGGAGGGGGCAATCTGAATCAGCCCCAGCATTTT. This encodes CASSLGGGNLNQPQHF. J is TRBJ1-5 and V is TRBV7-9, with 7 positions matching TRBD1. V dropped 1 base and J dropped 4; count of bases not matched to a gene: 7. This CDR3 has 16 amino acids. CDR1 is SEHNR and CDR2 is FQNEAQ in the germline V gene (reference sequence).

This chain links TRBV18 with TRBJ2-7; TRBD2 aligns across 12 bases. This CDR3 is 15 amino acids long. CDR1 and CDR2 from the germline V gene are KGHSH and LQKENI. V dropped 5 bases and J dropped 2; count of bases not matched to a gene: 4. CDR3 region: CASSVRTSGTYEQYF. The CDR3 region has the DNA TGTGCCAGCTCAGTACGGACTAGCGGGACCTACGAGCAGTACTTC.

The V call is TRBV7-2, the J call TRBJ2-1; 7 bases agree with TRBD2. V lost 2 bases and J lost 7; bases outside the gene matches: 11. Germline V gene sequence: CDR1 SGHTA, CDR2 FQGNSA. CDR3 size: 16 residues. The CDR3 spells CASSLLLRLARNEQFF. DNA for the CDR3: TGTGCCAGCAGCTTACTCCTAAGACTAGCTAGAAATGAGCAGTTCTTC.

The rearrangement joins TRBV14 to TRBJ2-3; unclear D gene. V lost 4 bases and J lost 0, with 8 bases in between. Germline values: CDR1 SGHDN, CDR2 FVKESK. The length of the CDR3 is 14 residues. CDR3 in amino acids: CASSPLGSTDTQYF. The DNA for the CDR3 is TGTGCCAGCAGCCCCCTGGGGAGCACAGATACGCAGTATTTT. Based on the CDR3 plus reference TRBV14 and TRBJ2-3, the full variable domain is EAGVTQFPSHSVIEKGQTVTLRCDPISGHDNLYWYRRVMGKEIKFLLHFVKESKQDESGMPNNRFLAERTGGTYSTLKVQPAELEDSGVYFCASSPLGSTDTQYFGPGTRLTVL.

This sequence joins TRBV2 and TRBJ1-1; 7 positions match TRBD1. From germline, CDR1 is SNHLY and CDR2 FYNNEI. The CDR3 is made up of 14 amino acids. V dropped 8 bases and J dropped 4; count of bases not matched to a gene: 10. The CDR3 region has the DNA TGTGCCAGCCTTGTCGAATCAGGGGGCACTGAAGCTTTCTTT. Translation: CASLVESGGTEAFF.

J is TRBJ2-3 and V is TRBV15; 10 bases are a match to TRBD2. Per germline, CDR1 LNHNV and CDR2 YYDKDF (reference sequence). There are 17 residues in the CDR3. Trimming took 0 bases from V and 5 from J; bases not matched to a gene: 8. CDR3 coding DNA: TGTGCCACCAGCAGAGATCAGCTAGCGGGAGTAATAGATACGCAGTATTTT. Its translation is CATSRDQLAGVIDTQYF.

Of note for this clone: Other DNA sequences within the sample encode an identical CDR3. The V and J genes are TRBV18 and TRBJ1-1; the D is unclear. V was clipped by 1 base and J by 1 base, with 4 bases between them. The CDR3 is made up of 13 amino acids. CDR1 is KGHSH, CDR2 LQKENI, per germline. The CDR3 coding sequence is TGTGCCAGCTCACCACTGGAGAACACTGAAGCTTTCTTT. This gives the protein CASSPLENTEAFF. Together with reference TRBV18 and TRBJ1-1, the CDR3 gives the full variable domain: NAGVMQNPRHLVRRRGQEARLRCSPMKGHSHVYWYRQLPEEGLKFMVYLQKENIIDESGMPKERFSAEFPKEGPSILRIQQVVRGDSAAYFCASSPLENTEAFFGQGTRLTVV.

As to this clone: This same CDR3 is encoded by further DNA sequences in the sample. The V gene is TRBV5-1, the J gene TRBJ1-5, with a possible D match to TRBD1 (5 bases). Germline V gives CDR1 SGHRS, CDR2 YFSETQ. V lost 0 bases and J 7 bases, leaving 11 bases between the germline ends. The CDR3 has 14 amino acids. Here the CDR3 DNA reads TGCGCCAGCAGCTTGGGTTCGGGGGGGCAGCCCCAGCATTTT. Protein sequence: CASSLGSGGQPQHF.

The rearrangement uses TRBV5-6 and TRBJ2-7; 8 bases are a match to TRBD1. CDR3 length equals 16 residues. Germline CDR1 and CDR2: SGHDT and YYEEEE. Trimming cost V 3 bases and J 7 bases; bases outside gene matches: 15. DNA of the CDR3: TGTGCCAGCAGCTCTCCCCCGGGACAGGATTACGGAGAGCAGTACTTC. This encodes CASSSPPGQDYGEQYF.

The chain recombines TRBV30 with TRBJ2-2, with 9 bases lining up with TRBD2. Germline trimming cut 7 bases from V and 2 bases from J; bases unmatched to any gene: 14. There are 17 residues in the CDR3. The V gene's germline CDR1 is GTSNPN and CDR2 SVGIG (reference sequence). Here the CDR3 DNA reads TGTGCCTTGACTAGCGGCCCCATCGACCCCAACACCGGGGAGCTGTTTTTT. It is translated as CALTSGPIDPNTGELFF.

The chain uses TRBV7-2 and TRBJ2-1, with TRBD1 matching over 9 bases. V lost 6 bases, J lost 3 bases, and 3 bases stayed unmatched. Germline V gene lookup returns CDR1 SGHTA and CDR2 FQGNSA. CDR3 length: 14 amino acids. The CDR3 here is CASSRTGDYNEQFF. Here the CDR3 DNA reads TGTGCCAGCAGTCGGACAGGGGACTACAATGAGCAGTTCTTC. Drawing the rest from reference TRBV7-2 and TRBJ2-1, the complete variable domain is GAGVSQSPSNKVTEKGKDVELRCDPISGHTALYWYRQSLGQGLEFLIYFQGNSAPDKSGLPSDRFSAERTGGSVSTLTIQRTQQEDSAVYLCASSRTGDYNEQFFGPGTRLTVL.

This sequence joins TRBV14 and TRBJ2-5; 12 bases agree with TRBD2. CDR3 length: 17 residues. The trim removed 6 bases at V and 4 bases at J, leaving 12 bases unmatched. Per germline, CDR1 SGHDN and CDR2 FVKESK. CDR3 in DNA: TGTGCCAGCAGTTTCCTAGCGGGAGGGCCCTCGCGAGAGACCCAGTACTTC. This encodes CASSFLAGGPSRETQYF. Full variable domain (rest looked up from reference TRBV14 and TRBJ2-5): EAGVTQFPSHSVIEKGQTVTLRCDPISGHDNLYWYRRVMGKEIKFLLHFVKESKQDESGMPNNRFLAERTGGTYSTLKVQPAELEDSGVYFCASSFLAGGPSRETQYFGPGTRLLVL.

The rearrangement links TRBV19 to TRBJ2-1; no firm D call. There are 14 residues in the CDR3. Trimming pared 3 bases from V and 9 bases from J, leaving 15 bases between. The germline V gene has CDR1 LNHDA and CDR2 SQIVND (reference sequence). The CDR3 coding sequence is TGTGCCAGTAGTATGACCATTCTGGGATCTGAGCAGTTCTTC. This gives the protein CASSMTILGSEQFF.

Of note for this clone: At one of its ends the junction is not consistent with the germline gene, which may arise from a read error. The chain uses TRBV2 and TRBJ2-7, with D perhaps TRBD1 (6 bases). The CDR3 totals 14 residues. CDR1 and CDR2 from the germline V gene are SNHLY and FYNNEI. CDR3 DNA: TGTGCCAGCATTGAACAGGGTGCGACCTACGAGCAGTACTTC. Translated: CASIEQGATYEQYF.

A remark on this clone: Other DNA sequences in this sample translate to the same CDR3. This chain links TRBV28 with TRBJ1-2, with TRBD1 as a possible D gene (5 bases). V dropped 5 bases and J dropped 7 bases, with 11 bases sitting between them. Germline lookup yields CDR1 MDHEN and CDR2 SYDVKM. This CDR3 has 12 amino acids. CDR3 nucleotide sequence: TGTGCCAGCAGTCCCCCCGGGGGTGGCTACACCTTC. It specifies CASSPPGGGYTF.

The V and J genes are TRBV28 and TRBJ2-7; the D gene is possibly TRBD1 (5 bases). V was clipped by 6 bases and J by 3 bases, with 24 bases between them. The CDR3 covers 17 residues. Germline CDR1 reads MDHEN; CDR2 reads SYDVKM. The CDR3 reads CASSSTGNSAFRYEQYF. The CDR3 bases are TGTGCCAGCAGCTCCACAGGAAATAGTGCTTTTCGCTACGAGCAGTACTTC.

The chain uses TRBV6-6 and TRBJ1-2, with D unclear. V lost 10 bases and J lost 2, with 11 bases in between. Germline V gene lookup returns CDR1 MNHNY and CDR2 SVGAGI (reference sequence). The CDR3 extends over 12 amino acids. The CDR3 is CATGEDNYGYTF. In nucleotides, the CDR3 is TGTGCCACCGGGGAGGACAACTATGGCTACACCTTC.

Here the CDR3 DNA reads TGTGCCAGCAGCCCAATTTGGGAGATTCCCTACAATGAGCAGTTCTTC. Protein sequence: CASSPIWEIPYNEQFF. The rearrangement uses TRBV7-8 and TRBJ2-1; TRBD2 might be the D (5 bases). CDR1 SGHVS and CDR2 FQNEAQ come from the germline V gene. Trimming removed 5 bases at V and 2 bases at J, with 16 bases between. This CDR3 spans 16 amino acids.

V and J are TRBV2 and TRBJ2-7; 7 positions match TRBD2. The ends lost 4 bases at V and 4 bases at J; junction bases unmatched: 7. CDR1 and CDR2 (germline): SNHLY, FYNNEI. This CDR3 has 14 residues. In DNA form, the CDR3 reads TGTGCCAGCAGTGGGGGCGGGAGTGCGTACGAGCAGTACTTC. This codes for CASSGGGSAYEQYF.

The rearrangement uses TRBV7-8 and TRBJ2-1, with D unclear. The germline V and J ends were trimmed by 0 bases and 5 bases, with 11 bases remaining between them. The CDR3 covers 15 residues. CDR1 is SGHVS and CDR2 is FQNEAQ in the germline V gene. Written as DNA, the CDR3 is TGTGCCAGCAGCTTAGCGCGGCATAGAAACAATGAGCAGTTCTTC. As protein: CASSLARHRNNEQFF.

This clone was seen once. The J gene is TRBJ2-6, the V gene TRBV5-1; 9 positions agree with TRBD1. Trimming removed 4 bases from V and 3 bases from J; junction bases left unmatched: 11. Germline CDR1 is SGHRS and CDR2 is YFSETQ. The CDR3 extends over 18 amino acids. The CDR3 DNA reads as TGCGCCAGCAGCCAAGATACAGGGGGCGCGGTTGGGGCCAACGTCCTGACTTTC. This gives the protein CASSQDTGGAVGANVLTF. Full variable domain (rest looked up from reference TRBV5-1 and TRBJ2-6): KAGVTQTPRYLIKTRGQQVTLSCSPISGHRSVSWYQQTPGQGLQFLFEYFSETQRNKGNFPGRFSGRQFSNSRSEMNVSTLELGDSALYLCASSQDTGGAVGANVLTFGAGSRLTVL.

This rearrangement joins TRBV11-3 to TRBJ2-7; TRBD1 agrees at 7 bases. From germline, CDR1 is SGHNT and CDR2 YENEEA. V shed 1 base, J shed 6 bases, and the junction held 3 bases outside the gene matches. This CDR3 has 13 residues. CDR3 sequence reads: CASSLAPGGEQYF. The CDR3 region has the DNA TGTGCCAGCAGCTTAGCCCCAGGGGGCGAGCAGTACTTC.

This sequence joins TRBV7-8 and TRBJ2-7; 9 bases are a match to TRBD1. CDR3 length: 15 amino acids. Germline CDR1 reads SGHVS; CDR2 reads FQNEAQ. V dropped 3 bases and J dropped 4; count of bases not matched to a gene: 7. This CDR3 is CASSFQTGGEYEQYF. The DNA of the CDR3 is TGTGCCAGCAGCTTTCAAACAGGGGGCGAATACGAGCAGTACTTC.

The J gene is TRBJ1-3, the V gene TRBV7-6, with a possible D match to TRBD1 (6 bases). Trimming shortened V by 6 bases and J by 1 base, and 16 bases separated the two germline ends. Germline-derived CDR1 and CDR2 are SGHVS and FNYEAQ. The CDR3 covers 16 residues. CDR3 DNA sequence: TGTGCCAGCAGTCCTACACAGGGATCGTCTGGAAACACCATATATTTT. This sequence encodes CASSPTQGSSGNTIYF.

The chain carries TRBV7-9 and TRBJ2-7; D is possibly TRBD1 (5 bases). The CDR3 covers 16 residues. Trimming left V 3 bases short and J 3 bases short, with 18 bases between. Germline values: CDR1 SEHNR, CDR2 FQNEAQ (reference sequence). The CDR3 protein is CASSFSTSGAVYEQYF. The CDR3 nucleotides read TGTGCCAGCAGCTTTTCGACGAGTGGGGCGGTCTACGAGCAGTACTTC.

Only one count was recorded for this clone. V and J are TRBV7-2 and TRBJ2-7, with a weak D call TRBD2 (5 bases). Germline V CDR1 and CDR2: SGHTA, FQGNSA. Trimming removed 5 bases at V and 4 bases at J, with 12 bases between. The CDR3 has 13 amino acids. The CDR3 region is CASSPRTGYEQYF. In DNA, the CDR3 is TGTGCCAGCAGCCCACGGACTGGATACGAGCAGTACTTC.

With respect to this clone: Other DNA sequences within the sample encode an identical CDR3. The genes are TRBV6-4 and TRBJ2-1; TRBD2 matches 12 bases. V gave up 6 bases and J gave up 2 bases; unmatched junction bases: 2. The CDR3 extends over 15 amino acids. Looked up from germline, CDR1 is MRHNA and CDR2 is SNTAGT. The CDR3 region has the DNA TGTGCCAGCAGCGCTAGCGGGAGGGCCTACAATGAGCAGTTCTTC. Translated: CASSASGRAYNEQFF.

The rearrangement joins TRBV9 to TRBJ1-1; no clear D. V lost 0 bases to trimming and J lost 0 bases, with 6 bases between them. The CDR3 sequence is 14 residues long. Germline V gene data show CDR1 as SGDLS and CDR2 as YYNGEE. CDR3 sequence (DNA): TGTGCCAGCAGCGTAGTTGCCTTGAACACTGAAGCTTTCTTT. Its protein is CASSVVALNTEAFF.